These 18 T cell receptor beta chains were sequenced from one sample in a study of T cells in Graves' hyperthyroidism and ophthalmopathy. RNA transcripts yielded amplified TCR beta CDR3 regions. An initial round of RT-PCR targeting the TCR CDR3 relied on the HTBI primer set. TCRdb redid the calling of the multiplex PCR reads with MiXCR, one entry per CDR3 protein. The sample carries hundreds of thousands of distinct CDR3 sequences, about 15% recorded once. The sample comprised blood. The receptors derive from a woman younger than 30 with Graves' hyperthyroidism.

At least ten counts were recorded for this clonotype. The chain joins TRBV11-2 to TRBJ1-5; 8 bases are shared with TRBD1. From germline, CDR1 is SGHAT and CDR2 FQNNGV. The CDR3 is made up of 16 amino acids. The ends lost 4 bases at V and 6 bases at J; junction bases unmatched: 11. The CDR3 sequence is CASSSTLGQGSQPQHF. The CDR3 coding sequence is TGTGCCAGCAGCTCTACACTCGGACAGGGTAGTCAGCCCCAGCATTTT.

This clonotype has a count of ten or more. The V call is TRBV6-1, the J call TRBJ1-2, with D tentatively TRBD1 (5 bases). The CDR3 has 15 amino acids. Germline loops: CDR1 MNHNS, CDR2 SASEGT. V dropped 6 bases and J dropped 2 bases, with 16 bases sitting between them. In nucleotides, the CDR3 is TGTGCCAGCAGCGACATCGGGAAGGGGAACTATGGCTACACCTTC. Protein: CASSDIGKGNYGYTF.

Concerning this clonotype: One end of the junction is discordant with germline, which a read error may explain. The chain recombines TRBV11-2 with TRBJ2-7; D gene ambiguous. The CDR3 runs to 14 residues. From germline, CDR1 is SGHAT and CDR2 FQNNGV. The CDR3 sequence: CASSSTTGLLERYF. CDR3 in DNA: TGTGCCAGCAGCTCCACGACTGGTCTTCTAGAGCGGTACTTC.

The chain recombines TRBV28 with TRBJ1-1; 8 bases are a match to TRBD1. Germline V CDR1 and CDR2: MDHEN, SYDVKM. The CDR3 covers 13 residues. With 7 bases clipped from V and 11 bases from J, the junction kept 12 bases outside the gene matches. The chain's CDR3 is CASNQGQGRWAFF. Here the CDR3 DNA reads TGTGCCAGCAACCAAGGACAGGGACGCTGGGCTTTCTTT.

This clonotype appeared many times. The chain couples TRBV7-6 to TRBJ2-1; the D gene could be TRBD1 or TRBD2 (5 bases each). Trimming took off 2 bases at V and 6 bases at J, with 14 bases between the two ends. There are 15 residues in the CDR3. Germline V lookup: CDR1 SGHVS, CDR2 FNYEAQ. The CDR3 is CASSLRGERINEQFF. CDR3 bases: TGTGCCAGCAGCTTAAGAGGGGAAAGGATCAATGAGCAGTTCTTC.

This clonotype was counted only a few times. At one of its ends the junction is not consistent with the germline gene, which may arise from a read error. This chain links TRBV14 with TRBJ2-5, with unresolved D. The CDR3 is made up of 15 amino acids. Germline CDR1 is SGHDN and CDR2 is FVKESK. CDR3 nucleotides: TGTGCCAGCAGGCAAGGCGGCGTACGGTTAGAGACCCAGTACTTC. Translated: CASRQGGVRLETQYF.

CDR3 sequence reads: CASSLVRAMVGEETQYF. The CDR3 DNA sequence: TGCGCCAGCAGCCTTGTAAGGGCCATGGTTGGAGAAGAGACCCAGTACTTC. The chain links TRBV4-1 to TRBJ2-5, with D uncertain. V lost 4 bases, J lost 3 bases, and 21 bases lay in between. The CDR3 runs to 17 residues. The germline CDR1 and CDR2 sequences are MGHRA and YSYEKL.

The CDR3, as DNA: TGCGCCAGCAGCCAAGGCTTCTCTCTTAACTCTGGAAACACCATATATTTT. This sequence encodes CASSQGFSLNSGNTIYF. The chain combines TRBV4-1 with TRBJ1-3; D gene ambiguous. CDR3 length: 17 amino acids. Germline CDR1 MGHRA, CDR2 YSYEKL. Trimming removed 1 base from V and 0 bases from J, with 13 bases in between.

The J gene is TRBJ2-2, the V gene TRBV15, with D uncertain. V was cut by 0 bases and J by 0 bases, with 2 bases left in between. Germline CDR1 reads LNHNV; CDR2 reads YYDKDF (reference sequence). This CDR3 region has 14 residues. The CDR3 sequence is CATSRDPNTGELFF. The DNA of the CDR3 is TGTGCCACCAGCAGAGACCCGAACACCGGGGAGCTGTTTTTT.

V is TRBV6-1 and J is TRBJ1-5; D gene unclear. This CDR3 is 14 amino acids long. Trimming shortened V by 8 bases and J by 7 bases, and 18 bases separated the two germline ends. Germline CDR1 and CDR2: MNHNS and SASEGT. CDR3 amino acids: CASRVGPHGQPQHF. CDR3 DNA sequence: TGTGCCAGCCGGGTCGGACCCCATGGGCAGCCCCAGCATTTT.

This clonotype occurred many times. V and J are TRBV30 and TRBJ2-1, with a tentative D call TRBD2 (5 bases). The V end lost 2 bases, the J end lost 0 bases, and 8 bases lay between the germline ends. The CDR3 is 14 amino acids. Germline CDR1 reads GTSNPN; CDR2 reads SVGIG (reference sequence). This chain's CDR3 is CAWSRESSYNEQFF. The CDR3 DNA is TGTGCCTGGAGTAGGGAGAGCTCCTACAATGAGCAGTTCTTC. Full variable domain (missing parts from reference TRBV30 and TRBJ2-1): SQTIHQWPATLVQPVGSPLSLECTVEGTSNPNLYWYRQAAGRGLQLLFYSVGIGQISSEVPQNLSASRPQDRQFILSSKKLLLSDSGFYLCAWSRESSYNEQFFGPGTRLTVL.

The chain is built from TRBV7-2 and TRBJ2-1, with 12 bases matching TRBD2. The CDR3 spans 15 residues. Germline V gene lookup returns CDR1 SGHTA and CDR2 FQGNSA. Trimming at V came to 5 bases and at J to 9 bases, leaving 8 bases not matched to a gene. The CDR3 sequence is CASSPGLAGSVEQFF. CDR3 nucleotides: TGTGCCAGCAGCCCGGGACTAGCGGGTTCAGTTGAGCAGTTCTTC.

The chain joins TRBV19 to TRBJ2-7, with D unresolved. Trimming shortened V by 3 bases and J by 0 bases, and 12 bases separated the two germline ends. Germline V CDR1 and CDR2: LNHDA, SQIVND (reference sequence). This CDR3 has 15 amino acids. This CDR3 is CASSMVAALSYEQYF. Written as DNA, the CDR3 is TGTGCCAGTAGTATGGTGGCAGCTCTCTCCTACGAGCAGTACTTC.

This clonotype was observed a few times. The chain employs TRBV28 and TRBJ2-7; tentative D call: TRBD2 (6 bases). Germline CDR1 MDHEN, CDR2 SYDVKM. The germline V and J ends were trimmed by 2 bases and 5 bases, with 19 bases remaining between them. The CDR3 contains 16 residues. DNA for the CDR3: TGTGCCAGCAGTTTAGGGGTGACTCCCTGGGGGGACGAGCAGTACTTC. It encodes CASSLGVTPWGDEQYF.

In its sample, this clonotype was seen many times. The CDR3, as DNA: TGTGCCAGCAGTCCCTCATCCGGACATCTCTCCTACGAGCAGTACTTC. Its translation: CASSPSSGHLSYEQYF. The chain employs TRBV28 and TRBJ2-7, with D possibly matching TRBD1 (5 bases). Trimming pared 5 bases from V and 0 bases from J, leaving 17 bases between. Germline values: CDR1 MDHEN, CDR2 SYDVKM. CDR3 length: 16 amino acids.

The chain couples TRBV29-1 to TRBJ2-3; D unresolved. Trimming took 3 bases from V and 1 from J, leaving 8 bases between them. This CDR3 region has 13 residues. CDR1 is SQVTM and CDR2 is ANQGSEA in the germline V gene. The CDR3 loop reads CSVDGQGTDTQYF. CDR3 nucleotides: TGCAGCGTTGATGGGCAAGGCACAGATACGCAGTATTTT.

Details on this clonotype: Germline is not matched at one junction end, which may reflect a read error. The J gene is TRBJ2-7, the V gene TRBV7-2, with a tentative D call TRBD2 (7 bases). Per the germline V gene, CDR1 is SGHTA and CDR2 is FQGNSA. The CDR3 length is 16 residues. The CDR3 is CASSTGGARKVVEQCF. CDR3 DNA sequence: TGTGCCAGCAGCACGGGGGGCGCTCGGAAAGTTGTCGAGCAGTGCTTC. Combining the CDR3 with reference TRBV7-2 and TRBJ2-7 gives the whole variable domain GAGVSQSPSNKVTEKGKDVELRCDPISGHTALYWYRQSLGQGLEFLIYFQGNSAPDKSGLPSDRFSAERTGGSVSTLTIQRTQQEDSAVYLCASSTGGARKVVEQCFGPGTRLTVT.

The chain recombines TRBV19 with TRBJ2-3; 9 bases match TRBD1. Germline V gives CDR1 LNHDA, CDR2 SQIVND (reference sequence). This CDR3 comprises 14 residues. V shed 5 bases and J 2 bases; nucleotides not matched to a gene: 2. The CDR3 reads CASSRTGATDTQYF. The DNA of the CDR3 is TGTGCCAGTAGTCGGACAGGGGCCACAGATACGCAGTATTTT.